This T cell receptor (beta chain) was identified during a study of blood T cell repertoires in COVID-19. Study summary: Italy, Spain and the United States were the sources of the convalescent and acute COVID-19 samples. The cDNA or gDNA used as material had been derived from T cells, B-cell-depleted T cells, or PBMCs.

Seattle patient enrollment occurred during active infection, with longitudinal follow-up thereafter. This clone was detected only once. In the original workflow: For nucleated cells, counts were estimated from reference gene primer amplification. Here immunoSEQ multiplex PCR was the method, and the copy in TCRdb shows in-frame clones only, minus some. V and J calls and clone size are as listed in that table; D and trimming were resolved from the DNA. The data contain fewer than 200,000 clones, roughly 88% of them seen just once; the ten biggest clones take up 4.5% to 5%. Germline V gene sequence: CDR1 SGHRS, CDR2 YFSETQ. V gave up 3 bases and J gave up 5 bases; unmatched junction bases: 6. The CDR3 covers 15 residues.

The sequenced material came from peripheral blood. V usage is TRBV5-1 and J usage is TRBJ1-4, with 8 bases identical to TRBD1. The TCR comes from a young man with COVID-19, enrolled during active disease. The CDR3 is CASSSRQGRNEKLFF. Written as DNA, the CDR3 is TGCGCCAGCAGCTCCCGACAGGGGCGGAATGAAAAACTGTTTTTT.